The 24 T cell receptor beta chains listed next were all sequenced from one sample in a study of Graves' ophthalmopathy and Graves' hyperthyroidism. Amplification targeted the TCR beta CDR3 regions, with RNA transcripts as the source material. Second-round multiplex PCR came after first-round RT-PCR with HTBI primers. TCRdb passed the multiplex PCR reads through MiXCR, listing each CDR3 protein once. The data contain approximately 160,000 distinct CDR3 sequences, 39% of them singletons. Input material: peripheral blood. These receptor sequences come from a man in his thirties or forties with Graves' ophthalmopathy.

V gene TRBV7-2 combines with J gene TRBJ2-7; no clear D gene. The germline V and J ends were trimmed by 1 base and 3 bases, with 10 bases remaining between them. Germline V gene data show CDR1 as SGHTA and CDR2 as FQGNSA. The CDR3 is made up of 14 amino acids. DNA for the CDR3: TGTGCCAGCAGCTTAGAGGTTCTGGACTACGAGCAGTACTTC. Amino acid sequence: CASSLEVLDYEQYF.

This clonotype was counted many times. The chain is built from TRBV15 and TRBJ2-5; possibly TRBD1 for D (6 bases). V was shortened by 3 bases and J by 5 bases, with 7 bases between the two germline ends. This CDR3 has 12 residues. Germline-derived CDR1 and CDR2 are LNHNV and YYDKDF (reference sequence). The DNA of the CDR3 is TGTGCCACCAGCAGGGGGGCGGAGACCCAGTACTTC. As protein: CATSRGAETQYF.

Only a few counts were recorded for this clonotype. V gene TRBV6-2 or TRBV6-3 combines with J gene TRBJ2-7; D not resolved. The V end lost 4 bases, the J end lost 0 bases, and 7 bases lay between the germline ends. CDR3 length: 13 residues. Germline CDR1 is MNHEY and CDR2 is SVGEGT. Here the CDR3 reads CASSLAFSYEQYF. As DNA, the CDR3 is TGTGCCAGCAGTTTAGCTTTCTCCTACGAGCAGTACTTC.

This clonotype was seen a handful of times. One junction end disagrees with the germline gene, perhaps due to a read error. The V and J genes are TRBV7-2 and TRBJ2-7, with 10 bases lining up with TRBD2. The CDR3 covers 14 residues. Germline V CDR1 and CDR2: SGHTA, FQGNSA. CDR3 coding DNA: TGTGCCAGCAGCTTAGAGGTAGCGGGAGGCCTCCCGATTTTC. Translating it yields CASSLEVAGGLPIF.

V and J are TRBV28 and TRBJ2-5; possible D gene TRBD2, 6 bases. The CDR3 sequence is 13 residues long. The ends were cut back, 4 bases at V and 5 bases at J, with 11 bases in the middle. Germline V CDR1 and CDR2: MDHEN, SYDVKM. The CDR3 bases are TGTGCCAGCAGTTCCCCGGGGGTTGAGACCCAGTACTTC. It encodes CASSSPGVETQYF.

V is TRBV4-1 and J is TRBJ1-5, with TRBD1 as a possible D gene (5 bases). This CDR3 is 14 amino acids long. Germline V gene sequence: CDR1 MGHRA, CDR2 YSYEKL. V shed 0 bases and J shed 4 bases, with 7 bases lying between them. The chain's CDR3 is CASSQEEGNQPQHF. CDR3 nucleotide sequence: TGCGCCAGCAGCCAAGAAGAGGGGAATCAGCCCCAGCATTTT.

This rearrangement joins TRBV30 to TRBJ2-2; D remains ambiguous. Trimming shortened V by 3 bases and J by 7 bases, and 15 bases separated the two germline ends. There are 14 residues in the CDR3. The V gene's germline CDR1 is GTSNPN and CDR2 SVGIG (reference sequence). The CDR3 nucleotides read TGTGCCTGGAGGGGGTATGAAGAAGGCGGGGAGCTGTTTTTT. It specifies CAWRGYEEGGELFF.

This clonotype showed up many times. CDR3 region: CASSQDLAGKETQYF. The CDR3 DNA reads as TGCGCCAGCAGCCAAGACCTAGCGGGGAAAGAGACCCAGTACTTC. The rearrangement joins TRBV4-3 to TRBJ2-5, with 9 positions matching TRBD2. Per the germline V gene, CDR1 is LGHNA and CDR2 is YSLEER. V dropped 0 bases and J dropped 3; count of bases not matched to a gene: 2. The length of the CDR3 is 15 residues.

As concerns this clonotype: One end of the junction fails to match germline, which may point to a read error. The chain carries TRBV28 and TRBJ1-1; D is possibly TRBD1 (5 bases). The CDR3 sequence is 17 residues long. Germline values: CDR1 MDHEN, CDR2 SYDVKM. CDR3 sequence reads: CANSLFNSSGVRTEAFF. CDR3 bases: TGTGCCAACAGTTTATTCAACTCTTCGGGGGTACGCACTGAAGCTTTCTTT.

Here the CDR3 DNA reads TGTGCCACCAGCAGACCGACGTCGGGCACCGGGGAGCTGTTTTTT. Its translation is CATSRPTSGTGELFF. The V and J genes are TRBV15 and TRBJ2-2, with no clear D. Deletions cut 2 bases from V and 4 bases from J, with 11 bases between. Germline loops: CDR1 LNHNV, CDR2 YYDKDF (reference sequence). The CDR3 contains 15 residues.

In this sample, this clonotype turned up once. The V call is TRBV7-9, the J call TRBJ1-1, with unresolved D. The CDR3 is 10 amino acids. V was cut by 1 base and J by 7 bases, with 1 base left in between. In germline, CDR1 is SEHNR, CDR2 FQNEAQ (reference sequence). CDR3 coding DNA: TGTGCCAGCAGCTTAGTTGAAGCTTTCTTT. The encoded protein is CASSLVEAFF. The whole variable domain, filled in from reference TRBV7-9 and TRBJ1-1, reads DTGVSQNPRHKITKRGQNVTFRCDPISEHNRLYWYRQTLGQGPEFLTYFQNEAQLEKSRLLSDRFSAERPKGSFSTLEIQRTEQGDSAMYLCASSLVEAFFGQGTRLTVV.

In this sample, this clonotype turned up many times. Germline is not matched at one junction end, which may reflect a read error. The chain combines TRBV12-3 or TRBV12-4 with TRBJ2-7; 9 nucleotides align to TRBD1. This CDR3 has 14 residues. The CDR3 bases are TGTGCCAGCGGTTTTGGGACAGGGTCCTACGAGCAGTACTTC. Translated, it gives CASGFGTGSYEQYF.

This clonotype showed up many times. The junction shows a germline mismatch at one end, possibly a read error. This chain joins TRBV11-2 and TRBJ2-7; 9 bases are a match to TRBD1. The length of the CDR3 is 11 residues. CDR1 and CDR2 from the germline V gene are SGHAT and FQNNGV. DNA of the CDR3: TGTGCCAGCGCAAAAACCGGGACAGGGTCGTTC. This encodes CASAKTGTGSF.

This clonotype was counted at least ten times. The genes are TRBV18 and TRBJ1-6; TRBD1 is a possible D gene (5 bases). The germline V gene has CDR1 KGHSH and CDR2 LQKENI. The CDR3 consists of 16 residues. V shed 1 base and J shed 6 bases, with 13 bases lying between them. CDR3 nucleotide sequence: TGTGCCAGCTCACCACGGGACTCCTTGGGTAATTCACCCCTCCACTTT. Translated: CASSPRDSLGNSPLHF. Complete variable domain (other parts from reference TRBV18 and TRBJ1-6): NAGVMQNPRHLVRRRGQEARLRCSPMKGHSHVYWYRQLPEEGLKFMVYLQKENIIDESGMPKERFSAEFPKEGPSILRIQQVVRGDSAAYFCASSPRDSLGNSPLHFGNGTRLTVT.

At least ten counts were recorded for this clonotype. The V gene is TRBV27, the J gene TRBJ2-5; D might be TRBD1 (5 bases). This CDR3 contains 14 residues. CDR1 is MNHEY and CDR2 is SMNVEV in the germline V gene (reference sequence). V dropped 3 bases and J dropped 2 bases, with 10 bases sitting between them. CDR3 DNA: TGTGCCAGCAGTTTGCGGCAGGGTCAAGAGACCCAGTACTTC. Translated: CASSLRQGQETQYF.

This clonotype was found many times. The chain is built from TRBV28 and TRBJ1-2, with D possibly being TRBD1 (6 bases). The CDR3 totals 14 residues. V lost 3 bases and J 4 bases, leaving 12 bases between the germline ends. Germline-derived CDR1 and CDR2 are MDHEN and SYDVKM. CDR3 bases: TGTGCCAGCAGTTTTGGGGGCGCGGGCTATGGCTACACCTTC. Protein: CASSFGGAGYGYTF.

This clonotype was seen repeatedly, ten times or more. The chain carries TRBV30 and TRBJ1-5, with D hard to call. The CDR3 loop spans 15 amino acids. V was pared by 0 bases and J by 3 bases, with 12 bases between. Germline values: CDR1 GTSNPN, CDR2 SVGIG (reference sequence). The CDR3 protein is CAWSVRGILNQPQHF. The CDR3 coding sequence is TGTGCCTGGAGTGTACGGGGAATCCTCAATCAGCCCCAGCATTTT.

J is TRBJ1-5 and V is TRBV6-2 or TRBV6-3, with 10 bases fitting TRBD1. This CDR3 is 14 amino acids long. Germline lookup yields CDR1 MNHEY and CDR2 SVGEGT. The junction had 5 bases not matched to a gene; V was cut back by 6 bases and J by 6 bases. CDR3 amino acids: CASSDGTGAQPQHF. CDR3 in DNA: TGTGCCAGCAGCGATGGGACAGGGGCTCAGCCCCAGCATTTT.

Ten or more counts support this clonotype. Sequence at one end of the junction differs from germline and may be a read error. The gene calls are TRBV12-3 or TRBV12-4 and TRBJ2-7, with 7 bases aligning to TRBD1. This CDR3 is built from 12 residues. CDR3 DNA: TGTGCCAGCAGTTTCTCGGCACAGGGGTGGGACTTC. Its translation: CASSFSAQGWDF.

A note on this clonotype: A read error may account for a junction end that differs from germline. The chain combines TRBV7-2 with TRBJ1-1; D not certain. CDR1 is SGHTA and CDR2 is FQGNSA in the germline V gene. This CDR3 is 12 amino acids long. This chain's CDR3 is CASSLADLPYNF. In DNA form, the CDR3 reads TGTGCCAGCAGCTTAGCAGATCTCCCCTACAACTTT.

The V and J genes are TRBV24-1 and TRBJ2-5; tentatively, D is TRBD1 or TRBD2 (5 bases each). From germline, CDR1 is KGHDR and CDR2 SFDVKD. The ends were cut back, 9 bases at V and 2 bases at J, with 27 bases in the middle. The CDR3 extends over 18 amino acids. The CDR3 region is CATSTGAGGDFKQETQYF. The CDR3 nucleotides read TGTGCCACCTCAACCGGGGCAGGTGGGGATTTTAAGCAAGAGACCCAGTACTTC.

This clonotype was counted ten times or more. The rearrangement links TRBV20-1 to TRBJ1-1, with no clear D. V was clipped by 3 bases and J by 0 bases, with 11 bases between them. Germline loops: CDR1 DFQATT, CDR2 SNEGSKA (reference sequence). This CDR3 spans 14 amino acids. CDR3 DNA sequence: TGCAGTGCTAGTGGATGGGGAGTGAACACTGAAGCTTTCTTT. This translates into CSASGWGVNTEAFF.

V and J are TRBV7-6 and TRBJ2-7, with D perhaps being TRBD1 or TRBD2 (5 bases each). The CDR3 covers 14 residues. Deletions cut 5 bases from V and 2 bases from J, with 13 bases between. The germline CDR1 and CDR2 sequences are SGHVS and FNYEAQ. The CDR3 here is CASSAAGTPYEQYF. For the CDR3, the DNA is TGTGCCAGCAGCGCCGCCGGGACCCCCTACGAGCAGTACTTC.

The rearrangement joins TRBV6-1 to TRBJ1-1; D not certain. Trimming left V 4 bases short and J 1 base short, with 10 bases between. The germline gives CDR1 MNHNS, CDR2 SASEGT. CDR3 length: 14 amino acids. The CDR3 sequence: CASSVTPENTEAFF. CDR3 bases: TGTGCCAGCAGTGTCACTCCGGAGAACACTGAAGCTTTCTTT.